The 11 T cell receptor beta chains presented below share a single source sample, sequenced in a study of T cell responses to AZD1222 COVID-19 vaccine. Here immunoSEQ multiplex PCR was the method, and the copy in TCRdb shows in-frame clones only, minus some. The table includes roughly 98,000 clones, around nine tenths detected once. This specimen consisted of peripheral blood, obtained on day 0 of AZD1222 vaccination. The receptor source for this set is an adult in good health.

The rearrangement uses TRBV12-3 or TRBV12-4 and TRBJ2-3; D not certain. Trimming cost V 8 bases and J 3 bases, with 12 bases left between them. The CDR3 contains 13 residues. CDR3 DNA sequence: TGTGCCAGCCAGACAACCCAGACAGATACGCAGTATTTT. Residues: CASQTTQTDTQYF.

The V and J genes are TRBV9 and TRBJ1-2; the D gene is possibly TRBD1 (5 bases). The germline V gene has CDR1 SGDLS and CDR2 YYNGEE. The germline V and J ends were trimmed by 0 bases and 4 bases, with 13 bases remaining between them. The CDR3 is made up of 15 amino acids. In DNA form, the CDR3 reads TGTGCCAGCAGCGTAGAACGCCAGGGCGCCTATGGCTACACCTTC. Encoded protein: CASSVERQGAYGYTF. The full variable domain, completed using reference TRBV9 and TRBJ1-2, is DSGVTQTPKHLITATGQRVTLRCSPRSGDLSVYWYQQSLDQGLQFLIQYYNGEERAKGNILERFSAQQFPDLHSELNLSSLELGDSALYFCASSVERQGAYGYTFGSGTRLTVV.

As DNA, the CDR3 is TGTGCCATCGCGGTGTCCTCGAGACAGGGTACCTACGAGCAGTACTTC. Protein product: CAIAVSSRQGTYEQYF. V is TRBV10-3 and J is TRBJ2-7, with 7 bases aligning to TRBD1. Germline V gene sequence: CDR1 ENHRY, CDR2 SYGVKD. The CDR3 has 16 residues. Trimming removed 8 bases from V and 2 bases from J; junction bases left unmatched: 15.

CDR3 region: CASSGGTAWGYTF. CDR3 bases: TGCGCCAGCAGCGGCGGGACTGCCTGGGGCTACACCTTC. This chain uses TRBV5-1 with TRBJ1-2; D perhaps matches TRBD1 (5 bases). The CDR3 sequence is 13 residues long. Germline V gene sequence: CDR1 SGHRS, CDR2 YFSETQ. Deletions cut 4 bases from V and 8 bases from J, with 15 bases between. Using reference TRBV5-1 and TRBJ1-2 for the parts outside the CDR3, the full variable domain is KAGVTQTPRYLIKTRGQQVTLSCSPISGHRSVSWYQQTPGQGLQFLFEYFSETQRNKGNFPGRFSGRQFSNSRSEMNVSTLELGDSALYLCASSGGTAWGYTFGSGTRLTVV.

The rearrangement links TRBV5-4 to TRBJ1-6; D is undetermined. This CDR3 has 17 amino acids. V was shortened by 0 bases and J by 0 bases, with 10 bases between the two germline ends. CDR1 is SGHNT and CDR2 is YYREEE in the germline V gene (reference sequence). The CDR3 region is CASSLGGSSSYNSPLHF. The CDR3 coding sequence is TGTGCCAGCAGCTTGGGAGGCAGTAGCTCCTATAATTCACCCCTCCACTTT.

This clone was seen only a few times. The rearrangement uses TRBV5-1 and TRBJ1-3, with 8 nucleotides matching TRBD1. CDR1 is SGHRS, CDR2 YFSETQ, per germline. V gave up 4 bases and J gave up 2 bases; unmatched junction bases: 2. The CDR3 runs 14 residues. This CDR3 is CASSPTGAGNTIYF. The DNA of the CDR3 is TGCGCCAGCAGCCCGACAGGGGCTGGAAACACCATATATTTT.

The V call is TRBV14, the J call TRBJ2-2; D might be TRBD1 (5 bases). This CDR3 has 16 residues. Germline V lookup: CDR1 SGHDN, CDR2 FVKESK. V lost 1 base and J 1 base, leaving 10 bases between the germline ends. DNA of the CDR3: TGTGCCAGCAGCCAAGTTGGACAACTGAACACCGGGGAGCTGTTTTTT. Residues: CASSQVGQLNTGELFF.

This clone came up once. The rearrangement links TRBV27 to TRBJ2-5; D gene ambiguous. The V gene's germline CDR1 is MNHEY and CDR2 SMNVEV (reference sequence). V lost 1 base and J 0 bases, leaving 3 bases between the germline ends. The CDR3 contains 13 residues. The DNA for the CDR3 is TGTGCCAGCAGTTTATTGTACCAAGAGACCCAGTACTTC. As protein: CASSLLYQETQYF.

The chain recombines TRBV27 with TRBJ1-6; 7 bases map to TRBD1. CDR1 is MNHEY, CDR2 SMNVEV, per germline (reference sequence). Trimming removed 6 bases from V and 6 bases from J; junction bases left unmatched: 8. This CDR3 is 15 amino acids long. The CDR3 nucleotides are TGTGCCAGCAGAAGACAGGGTGGAACTAATTCACCCCTCCACTTT. This encodes CASRRQGGTNSPLHF.

The V call is TRBV19, the J call TRBJ2-1, with 7 bases lining up with TRBD2. The germline gives CDR1 LNHDA, CDR2 SQIVND (reference sequence). This CDR3 region has 15 residues. The ends lost 5 bases at V and 3 bases at J; junction bases unmatched: 7. CDR3 residues: CASSPGTTYYNEQFF. Written as DNA, the CDR3 is TGTGCCAGTAGTCCCGGGACTACCTACTACAATGAGCAGTTCTTC.

This clone was detected a few times. V is TRBV27 and J is TRBJ1-6; D is possibly TRBD1 (5 bases). The germline V and J ends were trimmed by 4 bases and 1 base, with 17 bases remaining between them. CDR3 length: 18 amino acids. Germline V gene data show CDR1 as MNHEY and CDR2 as SMNVEV (reference sequence). The CDR3 reads CASSSRVDGASYNSPLHF. As DNA, the CDR3 is TGTGCCAGCAGTTCAAGGGTTGACGGGGCTTCCTATAATTCACCCCTCCACTTT.